Listed below are T cell receptor beta chains from one sample, sequenced in a study of T-cell memory formation after mild COVID-19. A single record per CDR3 protein comes from TCRdb applying MiXCR to the 5' RACE reads. The table shows more than 300,000 distinct CDR3 sequences, with more than 13% occurring only once. The sequencing input was PBMCs or a T cell subset sorted from them (not recorded which). All receptors derive from a young man who had mild COVID-19 (a few samples of this study predate the infection). Cell type and time point are not known. CDR3s include the opening cysteine and the closing phenylalanine or tryptophan. A D gene is named only where the DNA matches it firmly. Size is stated for part of the rows, as once, few or many counts, or as a class when the clone is expanded.

v_gene	abundance	d_gene	j_gene	CDR3aa	CDR3nt
TRBV7-8	few	-	TRBJ1-2	CASSFPGGADYGYTF	TGTGCCAGCAGCTTCCCGGGGGGGGCAGACTATGGCTACACCTTC
TRBV6-5	-	TRBD1	TRBJ2-1	CASSYSGQHNEQFF	TGTGCCAGCAGTTACTCGGGACAGCACAATGAGCAGTTCTTC
TRBV5-1	few	TRBD1	TRBJ2-7	CASSLAAGTGRYEQYF	TGCGCCAGCAGCTTGGCCGCGGGGACAGGCCGCTACGAGCAGTACTTC
TRBV7-8	few	-	TRBJ1-1	CASSFDHRVNTEAFF	TGTGCCAGCAGTTTTGACCACAGGGTGAACACTGAAGCTTTCTTT
TRBV4-3	-	TRBD1	TRBJ2-7	CASSPGTGRDYEQYF	TGCGCCAGCAGCCCCGGGACAGGGAGGGACTACGAGCAGTACTTC
TRBV18	-	-	TRBJ2-1	CASSPAFGTIINEQFF	TGTGCCAGCTCACCTGCGTTCGGGACAATAATTAATGAGCAGTTCTTC
TRBV6-2/TRBV6-3	-	TRBD1	TRBJ1-6	CASSRGQAFSYNSPLHF	TGTGCCAGCAGCCGGGGACAGGCGTTCTCCTATAATTCACCCCTCCACTTT
TRBV6-5	few	TRBD1	TRBJ1-1	CASSRQGTVEAFF	TGTGCCAGCAGTCGACAGGGGACGGTTGAAGCTTTCTTT
TRBV5-1	-	-	TRBJ2-1	CASSLTPNEQFF	TGCGCCAGCAGCTTGACCCCGAATGAGCAGTTCTTC
TRBV20-1	few	TRBD1	TRBJ1-1	CSAQGEGTEAFF	TGCAGTGCTCAGGGGGAAGGGACTGAAGCTTTCTTT
TRBV21-1	-	-	TRBJ2-6	CASSREPGLRSGANVLTF	TGTGCCAGCAGCAGGGAACCGGGACTGCGCTCTGGGGCCAACGTCCTGACTTTC
TRBV7-8	few	TRBD1	TRBJ2-3	CASSHLLGQGASTDTQYF	TGTGCCAGCAGCCATCTATTGGGACAGGGGGCTAGCACAGATACGCAGTATTTT
TRBV6-1	-	TRBD2	TRBJ2-5	CASSEGGRAGTQYF	TGTGCCAGCAGTGAAGGTGGGAGGGCAGGGACCCAGTACTTC
TRBV4-3	-	TRBD2	TRBJ2-1	CASSQGAGLAGSYNEQFF	TGCGCCAGCAGCCAAGGTGCAGGGCTAGCGGGCTCCTACAATGAGCAGTTCTTC
TRBV11-2	-	-	TRBJ2-1	CASSSEDTYNEQFF	TGTGCCAGCAGCTCAGAGGACACCTACAATGAGCAGTTCTTC
TRBV5-1	few	-	TRBJ2-5	CASSLAGLPEETQYF	TGCGCCAGCAGCTTGGCAGGTCTCCCAGAAGAGACCCAGTACTTC
TRBV7-9	many	-	TRBJ2-5	CASSFMKTQYF	TGTGCCAGCAGCTTTATGAAGACCCAGTACTTC
TRBV5-6	-	-	TRBJ1-4	CASSSPGGEKLFF	TGTGCCAGCAGCTCGCCTGGAGGGGAAAAACTGTTTTTT
TRBV2	-	-	TRBJ1-2	CASTLSPNLFNYGYTF	TGTGCCAGCACTCTCTCCCCAAATCTTTTTAACTATGGCTACACCTTC
TRBV6-6	few	-	TRBJ1-5	CASSPDTGSQHF	TGTGCCAGCAGTCCCGATACGGGTAGCCAGCATTTT
TRBV6-5	few	-	TRBJ2-4	CASSPREGRRDIQYF	TGTGCCAGCAGCCCCCGCGAGGGCAGGCGTGACATTCAGTACTTC
TRBV7-2	few	-	TRBJ2-3	CASSSAGTGRDTQYF	TGTGCCAGCAGTTCCGCCGGGACGGGCCGAGATACGCAGTATTTT
TRBV7-9	few	-	TRBJ2-7	CASSFADARRGQYF	TGTGCCAGCAGCTTTGCTGACGCCCGCCGGGGGCAGTACTTC
TRBV6-6	-	-	TRBJ1-5	CASSSRRPDSNQPQHF	TGTGCCAGCAGTTCCCGCCGCCCGGATAGCAATCAGCCCCAGCATTTT
TRBV6-6	many	TRBD1	TRBJ1-1	CASSYTGDTEAFF	TGTGCCAGCAGCTATACAGGGGACACTGAAGCTTTCTTT
TRBV24-1	few	TRBD1	TRBJ1-1	CATSDSRDRETEAFF	TGTGCCACCAGTGATTCAAGGGACAGGGAAACTGAAGCTTTCTTT
TRBV7-2	-	-	TRBJ2-3	CASSLGPSLADTQYF	TGTGCCAGCAGCTTAGGACCCTCTCTAGCCGATACGCAGTATTTT
TRBV10-2	many	-	TRBJ2-5	CASSLQGFETQYF	TGCGCCAGCAGTTTGCAGGGCTTCGAGACCCAGTACTTC
TRBV7-2	many	-	TRBJ2-3	CASSLSRGALTDTQYF	TGTGCCAGCAGCTTAAGTCGGGGGGCCCTCACAGATACGCAGTATTTT
TRBV7-9	-	TRBD1	TRBJ1-4	CASSRAGTGLRNEKLFF	TGTGCCAGCAGCCGAGCCGGGACAGGGTTGAGGAATGAAAAACTGTTTTTT
TRBV5-1	-	TRBD2	TRBJ2-2	CASRTGTTVAGELFF	TGCGCCAGCAGGACCGGGACTACAGTTGCCGGGGAGCTGTTTTTT
TRBV7-9	few	-	TRBJ2-3	CASSRVSGTDTQYF	TGTGCCAGCAGCCGAGTCTCCGGCACAGATACGCAGTATTTT
TRBV7-2	few	-	TRBJ2-5	CASSLLTRMMETQYF	TGTGCCAGCAGCTTACTGACCCGGATGATGGAGACCCAGTACTTC
TRBV29-1	few	-	TRBJ2-5	CSVGIDYDFFQETQYF	TGCAGCGTTGGCATAGACTACGACTTTTTTCAAGAGACCCAGTACTTC
TRBV9	-	-	TRBJ2-3	CASSVGAADGTDTQYF	TGTGCCAGCAGCGTAGGGGCGGCCGACGGCACAGATACGCAGTATTTT
TRBV5-6	few	-	TRBJ2-7	CASSLVDRFTYEQYF	TGTGCCAGCAGCTTGGTCGACAGGTTTACCTACGAGCAGTACTTC
TRBV6-2/TRBV6-3	few	-	TRBJ2-5	CASNNQGIKEETQYF	TGTGCCAGCAATAACCAGGGGATCAAAGAAGAGACCCAGTACTTC
TRBV12-3/TRBV12-4	-	TRBD2	TRBJ2-1	CASSPRGSGGYNEQFF	TGTGCCAGCAGTCCTCGGGGAAGCGGGGGGTACAATGAGCAGTTCTTC
TRBV20-1	-	TRBD1	TRBJ2-7	CSATGGDEQYF	TGCAGTGCTACAGGGGGCGACGAGCAGTACTTC
TRBV6-5	-	-	TRBJ1-1	CASSQAGPTEAFF	TGTGCCAGCAGTCAGGCAGGCCCCACTGAAGCTTTCTTT
TRBV12-3/TRBV12-4	many	-	TRBJ2-1	CASSSQSWGQNEQFF	TGTGCCAGCAGTTCCCAGAGTTGGGGGCAAAATGAGCAGTTCTTC
TRBV20-1	few	TRBD2	TRBJ2-5	CSARGTSRQTQYF	TGCAGTGCTAGGGGGACTAGCAGGCAGACCCAGTACTTC
TRBV7-2	few	-	TRBJ2-1	CASSLWGNGHNEQFF	TGTGCCAGCAGCTTATGGGGTAATGGACACAATGAGCAGTTCTTC
TRBV12-3/TRBV12-4	many	TRBD1	TRBJ2-5	CASSFLGQGQTQYF	TGTGCCAGCAGTTTTCTCGGACAGGGGCAGACCCAGTACTTC
TRBV5-1	-	-	TRBJ1-6	CASSLRPELNHNSPLHF	TGCGCCAGCAGCTTGCGGCCAGAGCTCAACCATAATTCACCCCTCCACTTT
TRBV5-1	few	TRBD1	TRBJ1-1	CASSPGYSGGSTEAFF	TGCGCCAGCAGCCCGGGTTATTCAGGGGGCTCTACTGAAGCTTTCTTT
TRBV6-2/TRBV6-3	few	-	TRBJ1-2	CASRPGSYGYTF	TGTGCCAGCAGGCCGGGCAGCTATGGCTACACCTTC
TRBV27	-	-	TRBJ1-5	CASSFVGSNQPQHF	TGTGCCAGCAGTTTTGTGGGCAGTAATCAGCCCCAGCATTTT
TRBV12-3/TRBV12-4	-	TRBD1	TRBJ1-5	CASSRGQGGQPQHF	TGTGCCAGCAGCCGGGGACAGGGGGGACAGCCCCAGCATTTT
TRBV6-2/TRBV6-3	-	TRBD1	TRBJ1-2	CASSYGGRGTYGYTF	TGTGCCAGCAGTTACGGGGGCAGGGGGACCTATGGCTACACCTTC
TRBV15	few	TRBD1	TRBJ2-2	CATSRQGAIGELFF	TGTGCCACCAGCAGACAGGGGGCCATCGGGGAGCTGTTTTTT